This T cell receptor (beta chain) emerged from a study of blood T cell repertoires in COVID-19. About the study: PBMCs, B-cell-depleted T cells, or T cells were the source of the cDNA or gDNA that made up the material.

Germline V gene lookup returns CDR1 MNHEY and CDR2 SVGAGI. The CDR3 extends over 13 amino acids. The V end was cut by 5 bases, the J end by 3 bases, with 8 bases between. The table came from immunoSEQ multiplex PCR; TCRdb's copy has only in-frame clones and leaves some out. Of some 87,000 clones detected, 70% to 90% appear once; the ten largest clones hold 15% to 20%. Input material: peripheral blood. The sequence derives from a human donor in a cohort sampled during active COVID-19. The V and J genes are TRBV6-5 and TRBJ2-1, with unresolved D. The CDR3: CASSRRIYNEQFF. DNA of the CDR3: TGTGCCAGCAGTCGCAGAATCTACAATGAGCAGTTCTTC.